These 5 T cell receptor beta chains originate from one sample sequenced in a study of low-dose radiotherapy and immunotherapy resistance in tumors. With TRAV- and TRBV-specific primers, first-strand cDNA was made, covering the alpha and beta chains. TCR amplification ran approximately 22 PCR cycles using constant-region and V-primer adapter primers. MiXCR, applied by TCRdb to the reads, yields one record per CDR3 protein. The sample has around 80,000 distinct CDR3 sequences, less than 20% seen once; the top ten hold over 1.2%. This sample's time point: after trial treatment. Treatment reported: LDRT plus nivolumab, ipilimumab, low-dose cyclophosphamide and aspirin (RACIN trial). This material consisted of PBMCs, taken after low-dose radiotherapy plus immunotherapy. Receptor source: a male donor with prostate cancer.

This clonotype has ten or more counts. The chain is built from TRBV5-4 and TRBJ1-3, with D uncertain. Germline CDR1 is SGHNT and CDR2 is YYREEE (reference sequence). V was trimmed by 4 bases and J by 3 bases, leaving 11 bases between them. The CDR3 is made up of 14 amino acids. In DNA, the CDR3 is TGTGCCAGCAGCCTGAATATGGGTGGAAACACCATATATTTT. This codes for CASSLNMGGNTIYF. The full variable domain, rest sourced from reference TRBV5-4 and TRBJ1-3, is ETGVTQSPTHLIKTRGQQVTLRCSSQSGHNTVSWYQQALGQGPQFIFQYYREEENGRGNFPPRFSGLQFPNYSSELNVNALELDDSALYLCASSLNMGGNTIYFGEGSWLTVV.

This clonotype was counted many times. V is TRBV18 and J is TRBJ2-6; D not certain. The CDR3 length is 17 residues. Germline lookup yields CDR1 KGHSH and CDR2 LQKENI. Trimming left V 2 bases short and J 4 bases short, with 15 bases between. In nucleotides, the CDR3 is TGTGCCAGCTCACCAATGCCGACGGCTACCGGGGCCAACGTCCTGACTTTC. It translates to CASSPMPTATGANVLTF.

In this sample, this clonotype turned up many times. The DNA of the CDR3 is TGCGCCAGCAGCCAAGGACTTCACTACGAGCAGTACTTC. It translates to CASSQGLHYEQYF. J is TRBJ2-7 and V is TRBV4-3, with D unclear. Germline CDR1 reads LGHNA; CDR2 reads YSLEER. V shed 1 base and J shed 3 bases, with 7 bases lying between them. This CDR3 is 13 amino acids long.

The chain is built from TRBV19 and TRBJ2-5, with 7 bases fitting TRBD2. From germline, CDR1 is LNHDA and CDR2 SQIVND (reference sequence). There are 13 residues in the CDR3. The V segment lost 5 bases and the J segment 3 bases; nucleotides outside the gene matches: 3. In DNA form, the CDR3 reads TGTGCCAGTAGTGCCGGACTAGAAGAGACCCAGTACTTC. Protein: CASSAGLEETQYF.

This clonotype showed up many times. The J gene is TRBJ1-1, the V gene TRBV19, with D unresolved. Germline V gives CDR1 LNHDA, CDR2 SQIVND (reference sequence). Trimming pared 4 bases from V and 4 bases from J, leaving 7 bases between. The CDR3 spans 12 residues. The CDR3 DNA is TGTGCCAGTAGTAAGGGCATCACTGAAGCTTTCTTT. Translated, it gives CASSKGITEAFF.